This passage covers 20 T cell receptor beta chains from one sample sequenced in a study of control samples from healthy donors and cancer patients (dated by TCRdb to 2018 to 2021). Library construction relied on the immunoSEQ multiplex PCR assay. TCRdb limited this immuneACCESS table to in-frame rearrangements with V and J called. A share of clones is missing; checked studies link under half to unresolved V genes, and the rest is unexplained. Within this sample are tens of thousands of clones, with around 93% of them counted one time only. The top ten hold around 1% of the sample. Material: PBMCs. The receptors derive from a man aged 25-40 years with colorectal cancer.

The chain joins TRBV7-2 to TRBJ1-5; D is uncertain. The CDR3 loop spans 13 amino acids. CDR1 is SGHTA and CDR2 is FQGNSA in the germline V gene. Trimming cost V 2 bases and J 9 bases, with 11 bases left between them. The CDR3 sequence: CASSLRTYGPQHF. CDR3 coding DNA: TGTGCCAGCAGCTTAAGAACATACGGGCCCCAGCATTTT.

This rearrangement joins TRBV27 to TRBJ2-1; D remains ambiguous. V lost 3 bases and J 9 bases, leaving 15 bases between the germline ends. Germline CDR1 is MNHEY and CDR2 is SMNVEV (reference sequence). CDR3 length equals 14 residues. This CDR3 reads CASSFGQRVGEQFF. The CDR3 DNA follows: TGTGCCAGCAGTTTCGGGCAGAGAGTGGGTGAGCAGTTCTTC.

The chain uses TRBV29-1 and TRBJ2-6; D not certain. Germline V gene sequence: CDR1 SQVTM, CDR2 ANQGSEA. There are 15 residues in the CDR3. V lost 3 bases, J lost 3 bases, and 12 bases lay in between. The CDR3 loop is CSVDSGVDGANVLTF. CDR3 in DNA: TGCAGCGTTGATTCGGGTGTGGATGGGGCCAACGTCCTGACTTTC.

Written as DNA, the CDR3 is TGTGCCAGCAGTACTGACGCGTACACGAACACCGGGGAGCTGTTTTTT. Translated, it gives CASSTDAYTNTGELFF. This chain connects TRBV6-2 or TRBV6-3 to TRBJ2-2; D not certain. Germline-derived CDR1 and CDR2 are MNHEY and SVGEGT. The CDR3 totals 16 residues. Trimming left V 5 bases short and J 0 bases short, with 13 bases between.

This sequence joins TRBV4-3 and TRBJ1-6; 10 bases match TRBD1. Germline assignment: CDR1 LGHNA and CDR2 YSLEER. This CDR3 is built from 15 residues. After removal of 2 bases from V and 10 bases from J, the junction contained 5 bases not matched to a gene. This chain's CDR3 is CASSQLDRGSSPLHF. The CDR3 DNA follows: TGCGCCAGCAGCCAACTGGACAGGGGGTCATCACCCCTCCACTTT.

The genes are TRBV7-2 and TRBJ1-1; D might be TRBD1 (6 bases). This CDR3 is built from 14 residues. CDR1 and CDR2 (germline): SGHTA, FQGNSA. V was pared by 5 bases and J by 6 bases, with 16 bases between. CDR3 nucleotides: TGTGCCAGCAGCCTAAATAACAGGGCCTCTGAAGCTTTCTTT. This translates into CASSLNNRASEAFF.

V gene TRBV21-1 combines with J gene TRBJ1-5. TRBV21-1 constitutes a pseudogene. The CDR3 runs to 16 residues. The CDR3 sequence is CASSKGGRISNQPQHF. CDR3 nucleotides: TGTGCCAGCAGCAAAGGAGGAAGGATTAGCAATCAGCCCCAGCATTTT.

This chain uses TRBV6-5 with TRBJ2-3; D possibly uses TRBD1 or TRBD2 (5 bases each). The ends were cut back, 5 bases at V and 1 base at J, with 10 bases in the middle. CDR3 length: 14 amino acids. Germline V gives CDR1 MNHEY, CDR2 SVGAGI. The CDR3 sequence: CASSRGERTDTQYF. The CDR3 DNA reads as TGTGCCAGCAGTCGAGGGGAGCGCACAGATACGCAGTATTTT.

This clone was detected only a few times. The chain joins TRBV19 to TRBJ1-5; D not certain. Germline-derived CDR1 and CDR2 are LNHDA and SQIVND (reference sequence). This CDR3 comprises 14 residues. V lost 4 bases to trimming and J lost 6 bases, with 13 bases between them. Here the CDR3 DNA reads TGTGCCAGTAGTACGCAATTTGGATTTCAGCCCCAGCATTTT. Its translation is CASSTQFGFQPQHF. The full variable domain, with the rest looked up from reference TRBV19 and TRBJ1-5, is DGGITQSPKYLFRKEGQNVTLSCEQNLNHDAMYWYRQDPGQGLRLIYYSQIVNDFQKGDIAEGYSVSREKKESFPLTVTSAQKNPTAFYLCASSTQFGFQPQHFGDGTRLSIL.

This chain connects TRBV15 to TRBJ1-5; D is unresolved. Germline V CDR1 and CDR2: LNHNV, YYDKDF (reference sequence). There are 13 residues in the CDR3. With 5 bases removed from V and 0 bases from J, the gap between germline ends came to 5 bases. The CDR3 loop reads CATSGYSNQPQHF. The CDR3 region has the DNA TGTGCCACCAGCGGGTATAGCAATCAGCCCCAGCATTTT.

V and J are TRBV10-1 and TRBJ2-1; D is undetermined. The germline V gene has CDR1 WNHNN and CDR2 SYGVQD (reference sequence). There are 14 residues in the CDR3. Trimming removed 0 bases at V and 7 bases at J, with 10 bases between. CDR3 region: CASSESMGVNEQFF. CDR3 DNA sequence: TGCGCCAGCAGTGAGTCGATGGGCGTGAATGAGCAGTTCTTC.

The rearrangement joins TRBV19 to TRBJ2-7; D might be TRBD1 (6 bases). The V end was cut by 3 bases, the J end by 2 bases, with 14 bases between. The CDR3 loop spans 15 amino acids. The germline V gene has CDR1 LNHDA and CDR2 SQIVND (reference sequence). CDR3 in DNA: TGTGCCAGTAGTATCCTGGGAAGGGGGACCTACGAGCAGTACGTC. Amino acid sequence: CASSILGRGTYEQYV.

The gene calls are TRBV6-6 and TRBJ2-5; TRBD2 agrees at 14 bases. Germline CDR1 and CDR2: MNHNY and SVGAGI (reference sequence). The V and J ends lost 8 bases and 2 bases, in that order; junction bases with no gene match: 7. The CDR3 is made up of 16 amino acids. CDR3 bases: TGTGCCAGCCATAGGACTAGCGGGGGGCGTCAAGAGACCCAGTACTTC. Protein product: CASHRTSGGRQETQYF.

This chain connects TRBV11-2 to TRBJ1-4, with a weak D call TRBD1 (5 bases). Germline V gene sequence: CDR1 SGHAT, CDR2 FQNNGV. The CDR3 is 15 amino acids. Trimming removed 3 bases from V and 7 bases from J, with 15 bases in between. CDR3 sequence (DNA): TGTGCCAGCAGCTTCACCCCATTTGGGACTGAAAAACTGTTTTTT. Protein sequence: CASSFTPFGTEKLFF.

This chain uses TRBV6-6 with TRBJ1-1; possible D gene TRBD1, 5 bases. The CDR3 consists of 12 residues. Deletions cut 6 bases from V and 5 bases from J, with 10 bases between. The germline V gene encodes CDR1 MNHNY and CDR2 SVGAGI (reference sequence). The CDR3 DNA follows: TGTGCCAGCAGCACAAGGGGAACTGAAGCTTTCTTT. It specifies CASSTRGTEAFF.

As regards this clone: The junction and the germline gene differ at one end; a read error may be behind it. This rearrangement joins TRBV14 to TRBJ1-4; 9 bases match TRBD1. The length of the CDR3 is 17 residues. Germline CDR1 reads SGHDN; CDR2 reads FVKESK. Here the CDR3 DNA reads TGTGCCAGCAGCCAATCTCGGGACAGGGCGTTTGAAGGAAAAACTGTTTTT. Encoded protein: CASSQSRDRAFEGKTVF.

The J gene is TRBJ2-3, the V gene TRBV30; D remains unclear. The CDR3 is 11 amino acids. The V gene's germline CDR1 is GTSNPN and CDR2 SVGIG (reference sequence). V lost 4 bases and J 3 bases, leaving 5 bases between the germline ends. The CDR3 region has the DNA TGTGCCTGGAAAGGGACAGATACGCAGTATTTT. As protein: CAWKGTDTQYF.

The V and J genes are TRBV5-6 and TRBJ1-2; 8 nucleotides line up with TRBD1. From germline, CDR1 is SGHDT and CDR2 YYEEEE. Trimming at V came to 5 bases and at J to 5 bases, leaving 11 bases not matched to a gene. The CDR3 consists of 15 residues. The CDR3 loop reads CASSRIGDRGYGYTF. The DNA for the CDR3 is TGTGCCAGCAGTCGCATTGGAGACAGGGGATATGGCTACACCTTC.

The sample holds one count of this clone. The chain recombines TRBV7-8 with TRBJ2-7, with D perhaps matching TRBD2 (5 bases). The V gene lost 2 bases and the J gene lost 7 bases, with 18 bases spanning the gap. The CDR3 is 15 residues long. Germline V CDR1 and CDR2: SGHVS, FQNEAQ. The CDR3 region has the DNA TGTGCCAGCAGCTTATTACGCCAACGGGGATATGAGCAGTACTTC. Encoded protein: CASSLLRQRGYEQYF.

The CDR3 DNA reads TGTGCCTGGACCCCGGGACTAGCGGGGGAAGAGCAGTTCTTC. Its translation is CAWTPGLAGEEQFF. The genes are TRBV30 and TRBJ2-1; 14 positions agree with TRBD2. Germline V gene data show CDR1 as GTSNPN and CDR2 as SVGIG (reference sequence). V gave up 4 bases and J gave up 10 bases; unmatched junction bases: 6. This CDR3 region has 14 residues.